This T cell receptor (beta chain) was captured in a study of memory CD4+ T cells and cytomegalovirus serostatus. The sort gate was single viable CD3+CD4+CD8-CD45RO+ cells for memory CD4+ T cells. CMV serostatus came from serum IgG against pp150, pp28, p38, p52. From germline, CDR1 is MNHNS and CDR2 SASEGT. This CDR3 is 19 amino acids long. The V and J ends lost 3 bases and 0 bases respectively, with 21 bases between them. The assay was immunoSEQ multiplex PCR, and TCRdb's table has in-frame clones only and misses some. The data contain about 50,000 clones, just under 80% of them seen just once; the ten biggest clones take up 0.6% to 0.95%. About this clone: Its matching antigen is unknown.

The study's findings and limits: A US-trained random forest predicted CMV serostatus with median AUC 0.91. The CMV-associated TCR signature appears largely within the CD4+ memory repertoire. CD4+ memory repertoires contained 67 of 164 reported CMV TCRbeta sequences.

V usage is TRBV6-1 and J usage is TRBJ2-4, with a weak D call TRBD1 (6 bases). The sequence came from an adult in good health and CMV-seronegative. The sample taken for sequencing was memory CD4+ T cells from blood. The CDR3 DNA is TGTGCCAGCAGTGATAGGGGGATAGGGATAAACCTAGCCAAAAACATTCAGTACTTC. It codes for CASSDRGIGINLAKNIQYF.